This TCR beta chain was sequenced for a study of cytomegalovirus exposure and HLA in healthy donors. The donors were in the approximately 120-subject validation cohort; that cohort was separate from the 666-subject first cohort. This clone was seen a few times. The assay was immunoSEQ multiplex PCR, and TCRdb's table has in-frame clones only and misses some. The sample consists of approximately 98,000 clones, approximately 85% of them appearing once. The CDR3 sequence is 14 residues long. The V and J ends lost 0 bases and 2 bases respectively, with 8 bases between them. Germline CDR1 and CDR2: SGHVS and FNYEAQ.

The chain carries TRBV7-6 and TRBJ2-7; D not certain. The receptor comes from a young woman in good health and CMV-seronegative. The sample comprised PBMCs. The CDR3 sequence: CASSLAPGAYEQYF. CDR3 coding DNA: TGTGCCAGCAGCTTAGCGCCTGGAGCCTACGAGCAGTACTTC.